This TCR beta chain emerged from a study of OX40 agonist ivuxolimab in advanced cancers. The table came from immunoSEQ multiplex PCR; TCRdb's copy has only in-frame clones and leaves some out. The table has around 76,000 clones, roughly 90% seen once; the top ten hold more than 8.5%. Overall study findings and caveats: With doses of 0.1-3.0 mg/kg, partial responders showed among the lowest clonal expansion.

With regard to this clone: Its cognate antigen is unknown.

The sequences come from CD4+ or CD8+ T cells sorted from blood, collected in a trial of the OX40 agonist ivuxolimab. This clonotype originated in an adult with an advanced solid tumor such as melanoma, head and neck, liver or kidney cancer.

CDR3 residues: CASSRGSGESTEAFF. The CDR3 DNA reads TGTGCCAGCAGTCGCGGTTCGGGGGAAAGTACTGAAGCTTTCTTT. V is TRBV5-4 and J is TRBJ1-1, with a possible D match to TRBD1 (5 bases). The CDR3 totals 15 residues. V was clipped by 5 bases and J by 5 bases, with 19 bases between them. Germline values: CDR1 SGHNT, CDR2 YYREEE (reference sequence).